Following are 10 T cell receptor beta chains from one sample sequenced in a study of cytomegalovirus exposure and HLA in healthy donors. PCR amplification relied on 60 Vbeta primers (plus 13 Jbeta primers). Assay: immunoSEQ multiplex PCR; the TCRdb copy retains only in-frame clones and omits some. The sample includes over 75,000 clones, approximately 84% of them seen just once. Sequencing input: PBMCs. All receptors derive from a woman aged 50 to 60 in good health and CMV-seronegative.

This chain connects TRBV4-1 to TRBJ2-5; the match to TRBD2 covers 7 bases. This CDR3 contains 15 residues. J was trimmed by 4 bases and V by 1 base; bases with no gene match: 6. The germline CDR1 and CDR2 sequences are MGHRA and YSYEKL. The CDR3 DNA is TGCGCCAGCAGCCAAGGATGGGGGGGATCAGAGACCCAGTACTTC. This sequence encodes CASSQGWGGSETQYF.

The chain has TRBV5-4 and TRBJ2-7; D is possibly TRBD2 (6 bases). Trimming stripped 2 bases from V and 1 base from J, with 13 bases between. There are 15 residues in the CDR3. Germline V gene sequence: CDR1 SGHNT, CDR2 YYREEE (reference sequence). The CDR3 region is CASSLERETSYEQYF. In nucleotides, the CDR3 is TGTGCCAGCAGCTTAGAACGGGAGACGTCCTACGAGCAGTACTTC.

The J gene is TRBJ1-3, the V gene TRBV6-5, with TRBD1 as a possible D gene (6 bases). V lost 2 bases and J 5 bases, leaving 13 bases between the germline ends. Per germline, CDR1 MNHEY and CDR2 SVGAGI. This CDR3 comprises 15 residues. CDR3 coding DNA: TGTGCCAGCAGTTACAGGACTCAGGGGAGAAACACCATATATTTT. Its protein product is CASSYRTQGRNTIYF.

V usage is TRBV7-8 and J usage is TRBJ2-3; D is perhaps TRBD2 (6 bases). The CDR3 covers 14 residues. CDR1 and CDR2 from the germline V gene are SGHVS and FQNEAQ. Trimming left V 1 base short and J 6 bases short, with 11 bases between. The CDR3 DNA sequence: TGTGCCAGCAGCTTAGGGCTAGCGAGGGATACGCAGTATTTT. Protein: CASSLGLARDTQYF. Filled out from reference TRBV7-8 and TRBJ2-3, the complete variable domain reads GAGVSQSPRYKVAKRGQDVALRCDPISGHVSLFWYQQALGQGPEFLTYFQNEAQLDKSGLPSDRFFAERPEGSVSTLKIQRTQQEDSAVYLCASSLGLARDTQYFGPGTRLTVL.

The V and J genes are TRBV5-1 and TRBJ2-5, with TRBD2 matching over 13 bases. Germline V gene sequence: CDR1 SGHRS, CDR2 YFSETQ. The CDR3 length is 17 residues. Trimming removed 3 bases from V and 4 bases from J; junction bases left unmatched: 9. CDR3 bases: TGCGCCAGCAGCTCCCTACTAGCGGGAGGGTTGGCAGAGACCCAGTACTTC. Translating gives CASSSLLAGGLAETQYF.

This chain connects TRBV6-5 to TRBJ2-7; D gene uncertain. The germline V and J ends were trimmed by 7 bases and 2 bases, with 12 bases remaining between them. The CDR3 runs 13 residues. Germline V CDR1 and CDR2: MNHEY, SVGAGI. The chain's CDR3 is CASTTAATYEQYF. The CDR3 DNA is TGTGCCAGCACCACAGCCGCCACCTACGAGCAGTACTTC.

V is TRBV4-3 and J is TRBJ2-5, with D unclear. Germline assignment: CDR1 LGHNA and CDR2 YSLEER. The length of the CDR3 is 13 residues. The V and J ends lost 2 bases and 3 bases respectively, with 7 bases between them. The CDR3 spells CASSQNIKETQYF. In nucleotides, the CDR3 is TGCGCCAGCAGCCAAAATATAAAAGAGACCCAGTACTTC.

The chain couples TRBV5-6 to TRBJ1-1; D possibly corresponds to TRBD1 (5 bases). V was clipped by 5 bases and J by 3 bases, with 17 bases between them. Per germline, CDR1 SGHDT and CDR2 YYEEEE. This CDR3 is 15 amino acids long. DNA for the CDR3: TGTGCCAGCAGGTACTGGCGACAGCTCCACACTGAAGCTTTCTTT. It specifies CASRYWRQLHTEAFF. The variable domain in full, with the rest retrieved from reference TRBV5-6 and TRBJ1-1, is DAGVTQSPTHLIKTRGQQVTLRCSPKSGHDTVSWYQQALGQGPQFIFQYYEEEERQRGNFPDRFSGHQFPNYSSELNVNALLLGDSALYLCASRYWRQLHTEAFFGQGTRLTVV.

The V gene is TRBV7-2, the J gene TRBJ1-6, with D possibly being TRBD1 (5 bases). Germline-derived CDR1 and CDR2 are SGHTA and FQGNSA. The CDR3 runs 16 residues. V gave up 2 bases and J gave up 7 bases, with 15 bases separating them. In DNA form, the CDR3 reads TGTGCCAGCAGCTTATATGCGGGACTGGAGAATTCACCCCTCCACTTT. Translation: CASSLYAGLENSPLHF.

The chain couples TRBV6-5 to TRBJ2-1, with TRBD1 matching over 7 bases. V was clipped by 2 bases and J by 8 bases; unmatched bases: 6. The CDR3 has 14 residues. Germline CDR1 is MNHEY and CDR2 is SVGAGI. DNA for the CDR3: TGTGCCAGCAGTTACATACAGGGGTCGGATGAGCAGTTCTTC. Translation gives CASSYIQGSDEQFF.